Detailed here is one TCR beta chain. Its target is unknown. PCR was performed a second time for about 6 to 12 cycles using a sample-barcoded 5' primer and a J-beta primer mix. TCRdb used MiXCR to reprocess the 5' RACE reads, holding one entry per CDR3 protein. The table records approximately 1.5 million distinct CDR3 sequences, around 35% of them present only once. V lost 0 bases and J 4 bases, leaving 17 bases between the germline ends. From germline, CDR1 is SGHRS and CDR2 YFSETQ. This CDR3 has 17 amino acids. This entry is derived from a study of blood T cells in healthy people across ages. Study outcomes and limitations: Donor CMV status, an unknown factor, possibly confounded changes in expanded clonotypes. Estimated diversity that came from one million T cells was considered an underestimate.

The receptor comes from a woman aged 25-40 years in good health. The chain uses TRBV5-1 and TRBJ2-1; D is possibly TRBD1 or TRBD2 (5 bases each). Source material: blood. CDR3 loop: CASSLDVVTAEYNEQFF. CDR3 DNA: TGCGCCAGCAGCTTGGACGTCGTGACAGCGGAATACAATGAGCAGTTCTTC.